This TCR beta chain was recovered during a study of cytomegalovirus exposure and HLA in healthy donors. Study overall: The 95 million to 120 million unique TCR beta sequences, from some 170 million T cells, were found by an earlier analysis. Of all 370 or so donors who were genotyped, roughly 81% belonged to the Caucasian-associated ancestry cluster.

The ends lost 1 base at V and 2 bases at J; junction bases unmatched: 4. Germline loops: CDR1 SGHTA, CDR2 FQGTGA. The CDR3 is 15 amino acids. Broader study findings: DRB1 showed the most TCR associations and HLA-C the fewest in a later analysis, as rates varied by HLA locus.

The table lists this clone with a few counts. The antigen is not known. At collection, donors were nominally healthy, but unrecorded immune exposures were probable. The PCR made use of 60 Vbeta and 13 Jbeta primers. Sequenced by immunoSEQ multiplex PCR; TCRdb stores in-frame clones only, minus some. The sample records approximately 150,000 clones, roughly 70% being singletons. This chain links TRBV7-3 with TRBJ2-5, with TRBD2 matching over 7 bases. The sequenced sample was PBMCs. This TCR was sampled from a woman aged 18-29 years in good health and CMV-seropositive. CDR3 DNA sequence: TGTGCCAGCAGCTTAAGGGGGACTACTCAAGAGACCCAGTACTTC. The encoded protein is CASSLRGTTQETQYF.